This T cell receptor (beta chain) was captured by sequencing in a study of cytomegalovirus exposure and HLA in healthy donors. V lost 5 bases and J 1 base, leaving 8 bases between the germline ends. The CDR3 runs to 13 residues. Per the germline V gene, CDR1 is KGHSH and CDR2 is LQKENI. Primers for the PCR totalled 60 Vbeta and 13 Jbeta. Profiled with immunoSEQ multiplex PCR; TCRdb holds only in-frame clones, not every one. The sample consists of roughly 150,000 clones, around two thirds of them appearing once. The TCR comes from a man aged 25-45 years in good health and CMV-seropositive. The genes are TRBV18 and TRBJ1-1; D might be TRBD1 (6 bases). Source material: PBMCs. CDR3 residues: CASSEQGNTEAFF. CDR3 bases: TGTGCCAGCTCAGAACAGGGGAACACTGAAGCTTTCTTT.